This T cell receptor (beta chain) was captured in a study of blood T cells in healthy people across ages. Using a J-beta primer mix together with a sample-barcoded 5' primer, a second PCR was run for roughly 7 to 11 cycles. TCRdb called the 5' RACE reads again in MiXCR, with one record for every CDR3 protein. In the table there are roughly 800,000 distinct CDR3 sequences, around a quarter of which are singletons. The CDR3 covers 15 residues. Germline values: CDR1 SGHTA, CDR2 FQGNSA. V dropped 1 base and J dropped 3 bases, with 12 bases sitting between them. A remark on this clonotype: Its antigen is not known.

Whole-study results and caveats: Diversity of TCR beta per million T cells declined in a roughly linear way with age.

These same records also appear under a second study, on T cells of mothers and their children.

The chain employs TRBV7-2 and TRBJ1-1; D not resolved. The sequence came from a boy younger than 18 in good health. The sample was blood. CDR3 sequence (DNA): TGTGCCAGCAGCTTAGTAATGGGTGGGGACACTGAAGCTTTCTTT. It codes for CASSLVMGGDTEAFF.